This T cell receptor beta chain was profiled in a study of CD8 T cells in Susac syndrome. The RNA input was roughly 0.5 to 1 ug, and it was reverse transcribed with random hexamers. The TCR beta CDR3 was amplified by immunoSEQ multiplex PCR across 54 Vbeta, 13 Jbeta. TCRdb re-derived calls from the immunoSEQ multiplex PCR reads in MiXCR, one entry per CDR3 protein. Of 150,000 to 200,000 distinct CDR3 sequences in the sample, approximately 96% were seen once. This sequence originates from a human donor with multiple sclerosis. The material sequenced was CD4+ T cells from PBMCs.

In DNA form, the CDR3 reads TGTGCCACCAGTGATGATAGGGGGGGAGCATCAGATACGCAGTATTTT. Translation gives CATSDDRGGASDTQYF. The rearrangement uses TRBV24-1 and TRBJ2-3, with D possibly TRBD2 on 7 matching bases. This CDR3 spans 16 amino acids. Germline V CDR1 and CDR2: KGHDR, SFDVKD. V was shortened by 3 bases and J by 4 bases, with 16 bases between the two germline ends.